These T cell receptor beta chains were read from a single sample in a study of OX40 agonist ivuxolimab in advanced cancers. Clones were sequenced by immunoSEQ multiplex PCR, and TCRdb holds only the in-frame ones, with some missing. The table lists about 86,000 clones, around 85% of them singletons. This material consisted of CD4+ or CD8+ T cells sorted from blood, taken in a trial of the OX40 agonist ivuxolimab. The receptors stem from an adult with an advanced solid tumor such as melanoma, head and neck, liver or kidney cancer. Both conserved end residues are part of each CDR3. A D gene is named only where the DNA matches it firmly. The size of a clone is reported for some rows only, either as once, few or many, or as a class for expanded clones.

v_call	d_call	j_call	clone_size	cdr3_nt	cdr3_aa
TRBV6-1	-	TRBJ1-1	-	TGTGCCAGCAGTGGACAGGAGAACACTGAAGCTTTCTTT	CASSGQENTEAFF
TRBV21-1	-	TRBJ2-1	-	TGTGCCAGCGGTGACAACGGAGACGCCTACAATGAGCAGTTCTTC	CASGDNGDAYNEQFF
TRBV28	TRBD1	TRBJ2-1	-	TGTGCCAGCATCTACTCCGGGACAGGGGTCAATGAGCAGTTCTTC	CASIYSGTGVNEQFF
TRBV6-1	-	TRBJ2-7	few	TGTGCCAGCAGTCCCTCAGGAGCCGGGGAGCAGTACTTC	CASSPSGAGEQYF
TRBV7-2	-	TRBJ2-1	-	TGTGCCAGCAGCTTAGCGCGAGGGACTTTTAATGAGCAGTTCTTC	CASSLARGTFNEQFF
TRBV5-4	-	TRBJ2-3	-	TGTGCCAGCAGCTTGGAGCGGACCGACACAGATACGCAGTATTTT	CASSLERTDTDTQYF
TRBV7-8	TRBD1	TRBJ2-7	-	TGTGCCAGCAGCTCCGGACAGGTACACTCTCCGCACTACGAGCAGTACTTC	CASSSGQVHSPHYEQYF
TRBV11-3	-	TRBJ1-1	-	TGTGCCAGCAGCTTAGATGGGAGCACCGAAGCTTTCTTT	CASSLDGSTEAFF
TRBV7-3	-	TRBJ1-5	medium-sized	TGTGCCAGCAGCTTAAATAGGGATCAGCCCCAGCATTTT	CASSLNRDQPQHF
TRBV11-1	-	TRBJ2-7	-	TGTGCCAGCAGTGAACAGGGATTTAGGTCCTACGAGCAGTACTTC	CASSEQGFRSYEQYF
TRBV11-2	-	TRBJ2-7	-	TGTGCCAGCAGTGGGCGGGGAAGCTCCTACGAGCAGTACTTC	CASSGRGSSYEQYF
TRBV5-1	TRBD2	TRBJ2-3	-	TGCGCCAGCAGCGGTAGCGGGAGGAGCACAGATACGCAGTATTTT	CASSGSGRSTDTQYF
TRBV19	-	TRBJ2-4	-	TGTGCCAGTAGTCCTGGGACGACCTTAACCAGCTCCTTAGCCAAAAACATTCAGTACTTC	CASSPGTTLTSSLAKNIQYF
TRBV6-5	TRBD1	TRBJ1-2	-	TGTGCCAGCAGTTACGGGGGGACAGTCGGTGGCTACACCTTC	CASSYGGTVGGYTF
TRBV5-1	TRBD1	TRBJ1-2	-	TGCGCCAGCAGCTTGGAGAGGGGGCAAGGCTACACCTTC	CASSLERGQGYTF
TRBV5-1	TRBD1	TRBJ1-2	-	TGCGCCAGCAGCTTGGCCCAGGGGGCTAGGGGCTACACCTTC	CASSLAQGARGYTF
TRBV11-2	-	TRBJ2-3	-	TGTGCCAGCAGCCGAATAACAGGGGATACGCAGTATTTT	CASSRITGDTQYF
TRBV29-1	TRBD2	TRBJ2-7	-	TGCAGCGTTGAAGAACTAGCGGGAGGCAAGTACTTC	CSVEELAGGKYF
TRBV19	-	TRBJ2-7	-	TGTGCCAGTAGTACGTCGCCCTCCGGCGAGCAGTACTTC	CASSTSPSGEQYF
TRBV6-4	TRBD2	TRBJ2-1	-	TGTGCCAGCAGTCGGACTAGCGGGAATGACAATGAGCAGTTCTTC	CASSRTSGNDNEQFF
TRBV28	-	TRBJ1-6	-	TGTGCCAGCAGTTTAACAGAGTATAATTCACCCCTCCACTTT	CASSLTEYNSPLHF
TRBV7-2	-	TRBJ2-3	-	TGTGCCAGCACCTCGACACGCAGCACAGATACGCAGTATTTT	CASTSTRSTDTQYF
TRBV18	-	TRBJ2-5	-	TGCGCCAGCTCACCAACGGAGACCCAGTACTTC	CASSPTETQYF
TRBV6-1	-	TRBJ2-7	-	TGTGCCAGTAAGCAAGGGACGCCCTACGAGCAGTACTTC	CASKQGTPYEQYF
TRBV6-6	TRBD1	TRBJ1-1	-	TGTGCCAGCAGTTATAGGGGGCAGGGCACTGAAGCTTTCTTT	CASSYRGQGTEAFF
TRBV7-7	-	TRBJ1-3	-	TGTGCTAGCAGCTTAAATTGGAGGGACTCTGGAAACACCATATATTTT	CASSLNWRDSGNTIYF
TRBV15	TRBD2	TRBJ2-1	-	TGTGCCACCAGCAATCTAGCGGGAGGGTACAATGAGCAGTTCTTC	CATSNLAGGYNEQFF
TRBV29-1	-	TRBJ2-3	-	TGCAGCGTTGAGTTGGCGGCCCGCACAGATACGCAGTATTTT	CSVELAARTDTQYF
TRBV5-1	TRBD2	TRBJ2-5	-	TGCGCCAGCAGCTGGGGGACTAGCGGGGAGACCCAGTACTTC	CASSWGTSGETQYF
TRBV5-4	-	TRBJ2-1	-	TGTGCCAGCAGCTTAGGGAGCTCCTACAATGAGCAGTTCTTC	CASSLGSSYNEQFF
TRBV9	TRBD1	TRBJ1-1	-	TGTGCCAGCAGCGGACAGGGAAGAACTGAAGCTTTCTTT	CASSGQGRTEAFF
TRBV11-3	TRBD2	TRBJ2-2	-	TGTGCCAGCAGCTCACGGAGCGGGAGGTACACCGGGGAGCTGTTTTTT	CASSSRSGRYTGELFF
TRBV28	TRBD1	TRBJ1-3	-	TGTGCCAGCAGTCCAGGGGGCAGAAACACCATATATTTT	CASSPGGRNTIYF
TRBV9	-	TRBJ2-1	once	TGTGCCAGCAGCTTTAGGGGTGACAATGAGCAGTTCTTC	CASSFRGDNEQFF
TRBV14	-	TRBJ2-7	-	TGTGCCAGCAGCCGAGAGGGAGGCGAGCAGTACTTC	CASSREGGEQYF
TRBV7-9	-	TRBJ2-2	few	TGTGCCAGCAGCTCAGCTAGAAACGGGGAGCTGTTTTTT	CASSSARNGELFF
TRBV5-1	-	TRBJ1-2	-	TGCGCCAGCAGCCCGACGCCGATGGCTAACTATGGCTACACCTTC	CASSPTPMANYGYTF
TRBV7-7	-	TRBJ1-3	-	TGTGCTAGCAGCTTAGGGAAGGGGAACACCATATATTTT	CASSLGKGNTIYF
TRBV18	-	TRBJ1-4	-	TGTGCCAGCTCACCACCGGGTGCAACTAATGAAAAACTGTTTTTT	CASSPPGATNEKLFF
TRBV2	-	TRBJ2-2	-	TGTGCCAGCAGTGAAGAAGGGGGGAGCACCGGGGAGCTGTTTTTT	CASSEEGGSTGELFF
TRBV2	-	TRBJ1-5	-	TGTGCCAGCAACAGGGCGGTAGGTCAGCCCCAGCATTTT	CASNRAVGQPQHF
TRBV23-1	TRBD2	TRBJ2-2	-	TGCGCCAGCAGTCAATCGCCCTTAGGGCGGGAGGAGAGCACCGGGGAGCTGTTTTTT	CASSQSPLGREESTGELFF
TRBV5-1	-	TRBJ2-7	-	TGCGCCAGCAGCCAAGGGGTGACAGGAAACGAGCAGTACTTC	CASSQGVTGNEQYF
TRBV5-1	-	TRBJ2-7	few	TGCGCCAGCAGCTTGGAGGGGGACGAGCAGTACTTC	CASSLEGDEQYF
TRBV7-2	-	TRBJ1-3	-	TGTGCCAGCAGCTTAATGTCGGGGGACACCATATATTTT	CASSLMSGDTIYF